Presented here are 23 T cell receptor beta chains from one specimen sequenced in a study of T-cell reconstitution after alpha-beta-depleted transplantation in children (dated by TCRdb to about 2016). In the paper's terms, the treatment or condition label means: allogeneic hematopoietic cell transplantation with graft depleted of TCRalphabeta T cells and CD19 B cells. Library generation was performed with PCR. TCRdb names Illumina HiSeq 2500 as the instrument used. Molecular barcoding was employed in the preparation of TCR libraries, with unique molecular identifiers being used to normalize TCRbeta repertoire quantification. Using fastp at Q25 and MiXCR, TCRdb reprocessed the public reads and kept productive beta chains. Rows with a matching CDR3 protein are joined into one entry that keeps the most common DNA and genes. A total of a few hundred thousand distinct CDR3 sequences appear in this sample, about a tenth of them only once. Of the sample, approximately 7% falls within the top ten clones.

The material sequenced was PBMCs, taken before TCRalphabeta/CD19-depleted stem cell transplant. The receptors shown here come from a boy under three years old with acute myeloid leukemia, due to receive a stem cell transplant.

In regard to this clonotype: This may arise from a read error, as a much more abundant clone is one base away. The rearrangement links TRBV29-1 to TRBJ1-2, with TRBD1 identical over 8 bases. The germline gives CDR1 SQVTM, CDR2 ANQGSEA. J gave up 5 bases and V 1 base, and 6 bases lay outside the gene matches. This CDR3 has 14 amino acids. The CDR3 spells CSVEGGQGRYGYTF. The CDR3, as DNA: TGCAGCGTTGAAGGAGGACAGGGTCGATATGGCTACACCTTC.

This clonotype was picked up a small number of times. The chain employs TRBV12-3 or TRBV12-4 and TRBJ2-1; TRBD2 aligns across 8 bases. This CDR3 region has 15 residues. V shed 2 bases and J 2 bases; nucleotides not matched to a gene: 2. CDR3 residues: CASSLQAGAYNEQFF. In nucleotides, the CDR3 is TGTGCCAGCAGTTTACAAGCGGGGGCCTACAATGAGCAGTTCTTC.

V and J are TRBV12-3 or TRBV12-4 and TRBJ2-5, with 9 bases matching TRBD1. This CDR3 is 13 amino acids long. V was pared by 6 bases and J by 5 bases, with 4 bases of the junction left unmatched. CDR3 DNA: TGTGCCAGCAGACGGACAGGGGAGGAGACCCAGTACTTC. It is translated as CASRRTGEETQYF.

This clonotype showed up many times. The chain uses TRBV10-3 and TRBJ2-7; 7 nucleotides match TRBD1. Losses at the gene ends were 8 bases for V and 2 bases for J; bases not matched to a gene: 3. The CDR3 consists of 12 residues. Germline CDR1 ENHRY, CDR2 SYGVKD. The CDR3 nucleotides read TGTGCCATCTCGGGACAGCCCTACGAGCAGTACTTC. Translated, it gives CAISGQPYEQYF.

The chain uses TRBV20-1 and TRBJ1-1, with 10 bases aligning to TRBD1. J lost 5 bases, V lost 4 bases, and 7 bases had no gene match. CDR1 and CDR2 (germline): DFQATT, SNEGSKA (reference sequence). The CDR3 is 14 amino acids. In nucleotides, the CDR3 is TGCAGTGCTACTCCGGGACAGGGGAGGACTGAAGCTTTCTTT. Translation gives CSATPGQGRTEAFF.

The table lists this clonotype with many counts. The CDR3 loop reads CASSLVGGEQYF. DNA of the CDR3: TGTGCCAGCAGCTTGGTAGGGGGCGAGCAGTACTTC. The chain recombines TRBV5-6 with TRBJ2-7, with TRBD1 as a possible D gene (6 bases). This CDR3 has 12 amino acids. Germline CDR1 reads SGHDT; CDR2 reads YYEEEE. Trimming stripped 0 bases from V and 6 bases from J, with 7 bases between.

In its sample, this clonotype was seen many times. The chain is built from TRBV11-3 and TRBJ2-3; perhaps D is TRBD1 or TRBD2 (5 bases each). The germline gives CDR1 SGHNT, CDR2 YENEEA. V gave up 5 bases and J gave up 2 bases, with 11 bases separating them. CDR3 length: 14 residues. The CDR3 DNA reads as TGTGCCAGCAGCCCTAGGGACCTCACAGATACGCAGTATTTT. This translates into CASSPRDLTDTQYF.

This clonotype was observed at least ten times. One junction end disagrees with the germline gene, perhaps due to a read error. The genes are TRBV7-7 and TRBJ2-1; D is ambiguous. Germline CDR1 and CDR2: SSHAT and FNYEAQ (reference sequence). The length of the CDR3 is 13 residues. DNA for the CDR3: TGTGCTAGCAGCCCCTCAGGAGACAATGAGCAGTTCTTC. Translating it yields CASSPSGDNEQFF.

This clonotype has a count of ten or more. The chain is built from TRBV7-9 and TRBJ1-5; 11 nucleotides align to TRBD1. V was pared by 3 bases and J by 6 bases, with 1 base of the junction left unmatched. CDR1 is SEHNR and CDR2 is FQNEAQ in the germline V gene (reference sequence). The CDR3 runs 14 residues. CDR3 sequence reads: CASSFGTGGQPQHF. CDR3 sequence (DNA): TGTGCCAGCAGCTTCGGGACAGGGGGTCAGCCCCAGCATTTT.

This clonotype appeared many times. V is TRBV6-1 and J is TRBJ2-3; D possibly corresponds to TRBD2 (5 bases). Trimming took off 9 bases at V and 5 bases at J, with 15 bases between the two ends. CDR1 is MNHNS, CDR2 SASEGT, per germline. The CDR3 consists of 13 residues. The CDR3 DNA sequence: TGTGCCAGTCGCCGCGGGCGAGGAGATACGCAGTATTTT. Translation gives CASRRGRGDTQYF.

Many counts were recorded for this clonotype. The CDR3 loop reads CSASGLAGPNTGELFF. DNA for the CDR3: TGCAGTGCCTCGGGACTAGCGGGACCGAACACCGGGGAGCTGTTTTTT. The V gene is TRBV20-1, the J gene TRBJ2-2; TRBD2 matches at 13 bases. The CDR3 spans 16 residues. Per germline, CDR1 DFQATT and CDR2 SNEGSKA (reference sequence). Unmatched junction bases numbered 4, after V lost 6 bases and J lost 0 bases.

This clonotype has ten or more counts. This rearrangement joins TRBV5-6 to TRBJ2-7; D not certain. V was pared by 4 bases and J by 2 bases, with 16 bases between. The CDR3 is made up of 15 amino acids. The germline CDR1 and CDR2 sequences are SGHDT and YYEEEE. Written as DNA, the CDR3 is TGTGCCAGCAGCCCAGCGTGGTTGGCAGCCTACGAGCAGTACTTC. It codes for CASSPAWLAAYEQYF.

This clonotype was picked up many times. This chain connects TRBV20-1 to TRBJ2-7, with 9 bases that match TRBD1. Trimming removed 5 bases from V and 5 bases from J; junction bases left unmatched: 4. Germline-derived CDR1 and CDR2 are DFQATT and SNEGSKA (reference sequence). The CDR3 covers 12 residues. The CDR3 here is CSAGDRVDEQYF. The CDR3 region has the DNA TGCAGTGCTGGGGACAGGGTCGACGAGCAGTACTTC.

The rearrangement links TRBV7-2 to TRBJ1-6; the D gene is possibly TRBD1 (6 bases). The CDR3 spans 13 residues. Looked up from germline, CDR1 is SGHTA and CDR2 is FQGNSA. The V end lost 4 bases, the J end lost 8 bases, and 9 bases lay between the germline ends. CDR3 region: CASSSNRDSPLHF. CDR3 nucleotide sequence: TGTGCCAGCAGCTCGAACAGGGATTCACCCCTCCACTTT.

The chain recombines TRBV6-1 with TRBJ2-7, with D possibly matching TRBD1 (6 bases). The CDR3 extends over 13 amino acids. V lost 4 bases and J 3 bases, leaving 10 bases between the germline ends. CDR1 is MNHNS, CDR2 SASEGT, per germline. This chain's CDR3 is CASSATGYYEQYF. Written as DNA, the CDR3 is TGTGCCAGCAGTGCGACAGGTTACTACGAGCAGTACTTC.

This clonotype was counted only a few times. The rearrangement joins TRBV28 to TRBJ1-6, with 9 nucleotides matching TRBD1. This CDR3 has 14 residues. Looked up from germline, CDR1 is MDHEN and CDR2 is SYDVKM. Germline trimming cut 2 bases from V and 10 bases from J; bases unmatched to any gene: 3. The CDR3: CASSLGTGRSPLHF. For the CDR3, the DNA is TGTGCCAGCAGTTTAGGGACAGGGAGATCACCCCTCCACTTT.

A remark on this clonotype: This may be a read error, as it is one base from a much larger clone. The V call is TRBV24-1, the J call TRBJ2-1; possible D gene TRBD2, 6 bases. CDR3 length: 14 amino acids. Germline V CDR1 and CDR2: KGHDR, SFDVKD. This CDR3 reads CGTSDHRTINEQFF. CDR3 in DNA: TGTGGCACCAGTGACCATAGGACTATCAATGAGCAGTTCTTC.

This clonotype was seen ten or more times. The chain couples TRBV7-2 to TRBJ1-6; 8 bases are shared with TRBD1. Germline values: CDR1 SGHTA, CDR2 FQGNSA. With V trimmed by 2 bases and J by 7 bases, 7 bases remained unmatched. The CDR3 consists of 16 residues. CDR3 loop: CASSLQGAIGNSPLHF. The CDR3 DNA reads TGTGCCAGCAGCTTACAGGGGGCTATAGGAAATTCACCCCTCCACTTT. The complete variable domain, with remaining parts taken from reference TRBV7-2 and TRBJ1-6, reads GAGVSQSPSNKVTEKGKDVELRCDPISGHTALYWYRQSLGQGLEFLIYFQGNSAPDKSGLPSDRFSAERTGGSVSTLTIQRTQQEDSAVYLCASSLQGAIGNSPLHFGNGTRLTVT.

The V call is TRBV20-1, the J call TRBJ2-7, with 10 bases lining up with TRBD2. The CDR3 totals 15 residues. Germline values: CDR1 DFQATT, CDR2 SNEGSKA (reference sequence). With V trimmed by 3 bases and J by 1 base, 6 bases remained unmatched. CDR3 bases: TGCAGTGCTAGTGACGGGACTAGCGCATCCTACGAGCAGTACTTC. Translating it yields CSASDGTSASYEQYF.

Many counts were recorded for this clonotype. The rearrangement joins TRBV5-1 to TRBJ2-2; unclear D gene. Looked up from germline, CDR1 is SGHRS and CDR2 is YFSETQ. Trimming left V 7 bases short and J 4 bases short, with 8 bases between. This CDR3 is 12 amino acids long. The CDR3 protein is CASAGFTGELFF. The CDR3 coding sequence is TGCGCCAGCGCAGGCTTCACCGGGGAGCTGTTTTTT. Full variable domain (remainder filled in from reference TRBV5-1 and TRBJ2-2): KAGVTQTPRYLIKTRGQQVTLSCSPISGHRSVSWYQQTPGQGLQFLFEYFSETQRNKGNFPGRFSGRQFSNSRSEMNVSTLELGDSALYLCASAGFTGELFFGEGSRLTVL.

This clonotype was found a few times. The V and J genes are TRBV7-9 and TRBJ2-7; D unclear. This CDR3 has 13 residues. Germline V gene data show CDR1 as SEHNR and CDR2 as FQNEAQ (reference sequence). The germline V and J ends were trimmed by 5 bases and 0 bases, with 8 bases remaining between them. The CDR3 DNA reads TGTGCCAGCAGCACTTACGCCTCCTACGAGCAGTACTTC. This encodes CASSTYASYEQYF.

This clonotype showed up many times. The chain links TRBV7-2 to TRBJ2-7; TRBD2 matches 10 bases. There are 16 residues in the CDR3. Unmatched junction bases numbered 5, after V lost 3 bases and J lost 0 bases. The germline V gene has CDR1 SGHTA and CDR2 FQGNSA. The CDR3 protein is CASSFTLAGSSYEQYF. The DNA of the CDR3 is TGTGCCAGCAGCTTCACACTAGCGGGAAGCTCCTACGAGCAGTACTTC.

This clonotype was counted at least ten times. The V gene is TRBV3-1, the J gene TRBJ2-3, with D possibly being TRBD2 (6 bases). The CDR3 sequence is 17 residues long. Trimming shortened V by 1 base and J by 0 bases, and 14 bases separated the two germline ends. The germline V gene has CDR1 LGHDT and CDR2 YNNKEL (reference sequence). CDR3: CASSQVGGTSSTDTQYF. The CDR3 DNA reads TGTGCCAGCAGCCAAGTTGGGGGGACTTCTAGCACAGATACGCAGTATTTT.